Listed below are T cell receptor beta chains from one sample, sequenced in a study of cytomegalovirus exposure and HLA in healthy donors. Produced via immunoSEQ multiplex PCR; TCRdb's table is partial and in-frame only. The sample includes about 140,000 clones. Sequences were obtained from PBMCs. All receptors derive from a man between 40 and 49 years old in good health and CMV-seronegative. The CDR3 runs from the conserved cysteine through the conserved F or W. Each record gives: V gene, J gene, D gene, CDR3 protein, CDR3 DNA. A D gene is named only where the DNA matches it firmly.

V: TRBV7-3; J: TRBJ2-6; D: NA; CDR3: CASSQEGPGANVLTF; DNA: TGTGCCAGCAGCCAGGAGGGTCCTGGGGCCAACGTCCTGACTTTC
V: TRBV7-9; J: TRBJ2-2; D: NA; CDR3: CASSLEILRDGELFF; DNA: TGTGCCAGCAGCTTAGAAATCCTGCGGGACGGGGAGCTGTTTTTT
V: TRBV7-2; J: TRBJ2-3; D: TRBD2; CDR3: CASSYLLAGGTRDTQYF; DNA: TGTGCCAGCAGCTACCTACTAGCGGGGGGGACCCGGGATACGCAGTATTTT
V: TRBV9; J: TRBJ1-1; D: NA; CDR3: CASSSQSTGNTEAFF; DNA: TGTGCCAGCAGCTCTCAATCAACAGGGAACACTGAAGCTTTCTTT
V: TRBV29-1; J: TRBJ2-5; D: NA; CDR3: CSVGRGVETQYF; DNA: TGCAGCGTTGGTCGGGGTGTTGAGACCCAGTACTTC
V: TRBV2; J: TRBJ2-5; D: NA; CDR3: CASKPFAGETQYF; DNA: TGTGCCAGCAAGCCGTTCGCGGGAGAGACCCAGTACTTC
V: TRBV7-9; J: TRBJ2-1; D: NA; CDR3: CASSLRDSIYEQFF; DNA: TGTGCCAGCAGCTTGAGGGATTCTATTTATGAGCAGTTCTTC
V: TRBV9; J: TRBJ2-7; D: TRBD2; CDR3: CAGSVGAGGLYEQYF; DNA: TGTGCCGGCAGCGTAGGAGCGGGGGGCCTCTACGAGCAGTACTTC
V: TRBV9; J: TRBJ2-5; D: NA; CDR3: CASSVGAGPQETQYF; DNA: TGTGCCAGCAGCGTAGGGGCGGGGCCACAGGAGACCCAGTACTTC
V: TRBV5-1; J: TRBJ1-1; D: TRBD1; CDR3: CASTPGQGGTEAFF; DNA: TGCGCCAGCACCCCGGGACAGGGGGGCACTGAAGCTTTCTTT
V: TRBV2; J: TRBJ2-2; D: TRBD1; CDR3: CASTGPTRDRENAGELFF; DNA: TGTGCCAGCACAGGCCCGACCCGGGACAGGGAAAACGCCGGGGAGCTGTTTTTT
V: TRBV6-5; J: TRBJ1-1; D: NA; CDR3: CASSRIQGGRGVAFF; DNA: TGTGCCAGCAGCCGAATACAGGGTGGAAGGGGTGTAGCTTTCTTT
V: TRBV13; J: TRBJ1-5; D: NA; CDR3: CASSLSSSYNQPQHF; DNA: TGTGCCAGCAGCTTAAGTAGCAGCTACAATCAGCCCCAGCATTTT
V: TRBV5-6; J: TRBJ2-1; D: TRBD1; CDR3: CASSLDRIYNEQFF; DNA: TGTGCCAGCAGCCTGGACAGGATCTACAATGAGCAGTTCTTC
V: TRBV5-4; J: TRBJ1-4; D: NA; CDR3: CASSSSPATNEKLFF; DNA: TGTGCCAGCAGCTCCTCCCCCGCAACTAATGAAAAACTGTTTTTT
V: TRBV19; J: TRBJ1-3; D: NA; CDR3: CASSYPTGSGNTIYF; DNA: TGTGCCAGTAGTTACCCCACGGGGTCTGGAAACACCATATATTTT
V: TRBV27; J: TRBJ2-7; D: TRBD1; CDR3: CASSSIQGAHEQYF; DNA: TGTGCCAGCAGTTCGATTCAGGGGGCGCACGAGCAGTACTTC
V: TRBV10-3; J: TRBJ2-3; D: TRBD1; CDR3: CAITGAGGSTDTQYF; DNA: TGTGCCATCACGGGCGCAGGGGGAAGCACAGATACGCAGTATTTT
V: TRBV6-5; J: TRBJ1-5; D: NA; CDR3: CASSYRDTNQPQHF; DNA: TGTGCCAGCAGTTACAGGGACACCAATCAGCCCCAGCATTTT
V: TRBV5-1; J: TRBJ2-5; D: NA; CDR3: CASSGTGNQETQYF; DNA: TGCGCCAGCAGCGGAACAGGTAACCAAGAGACCCAGTACTTC
V: TRBV5-6; J: TRBJ1-4; D: NA; CDR3: CASSLTRATTNEKLFF; DNA: TGTGCCAGCAGCTTGACCAGGGCGACAACTAATGAAAAACTGTTTTTT
V: TRBV6-5; J: TRBJ2-7; D: NA; CDR3: CASRPQGTLSYEQYF; DNA: TGTGCCAGCAGACCTCAGGGTACCCTCTCCTACGAGCAGTACTTC
V: TRBV7-8; J: TRBJ1-5; D: TRBD1; CDR3: CASSLALAGQGNSQPQHF; DNA: TGTGCCAGCAGCTTAGCTCTGGCGGGACAGGGGAATTCCCAGCCCCAGCATTTT
V: TRBV21-1; J: TRBJ1-2; D: NA; CDR3: CASSRGLESTNYGYTF; DNA: TGTGCCAGCAGCAGGGGCTTAGAGAGCACCAACTATGGCTACACCTTC
V: TRBV4-3; J: TRBJ1-1; D: NA; CDR3: CASSPDFTMNTEAFF; DNA: TGCGCCAGCAGCCCTGATTTCACTATGAACACTGAAGCTTTCTTT